A single sample gave rise to the 23 T cell receptor beta chains below, sequenced in a study of breast tumors, draining lymph nodes, adjacent tissues. Axillary draining lymph nodes of breast cancer patients supplied the node samples. TCRdb called the multiplex PCR reads again in MiXCR, with one record for every CDR3 protein. The table includes approximately 130,000 distinct CDR3 sequences, 21% detected once. The sample taken for sequencing was axillary lymph node tissue. The receptors originated from a female donor with breast cancer. Some clones in this sample may be carry-over from other donors' samples.

This clonotype was observed many times. This chain joins TRBV6-1 and TRBJ1-5; a possible D gene is TRBD1 (5 bases). Trimming pared 7 bases from V and 3 bases from J, leaving 7 bases between. The germline V gene has CDR1 MNHNS and CDR2 SASEGT. This CDR3 is built from 12 residues. This chain's CDR3 is CASNRINQPQHF. DNA for the CDR3: TGTGCCAGCAACAGGATCAATCAGCCCCAGCATTTT.

The sample holds many counts of this clonotype. V gene TRBV20-1 combines with J gene TRBJ1-6; 10 bases are shared with TRBD1. The germline V gene encodes CDR1 DFQATT and CDR2 SNEGSKA (reference sequence). V lost 5 bases to trimming and J lost 9 bases; unmatched junction nucleotides: 10. This CDR3 has 15 amino acids. CDR3 protein: CSARSTGQGSSPLHF. For the CDR3, the DNA is TGCAGTGCTCGCAGTACGGGACAGGGGTCTTCACCCCTCCACTTT.

Of note for this clonotype: One base away lies a much larger clone, so this may be a sequencing read error. The genes are TRBV7-2 and TRBJ2-1, with 7 bases that match TRBD2. The CDR3 contains 18 residues. Germline values: CDR1 SGHTA, CDR2 FQGNSA. J gave up 2 bases and V 1 base, and 11 bases lay outside the gene matches. This CDR3 reads CASSLDGGRVSPYNEQFF. DNA of the CDR3: TGTGCCAGCAGCTTAGATGGAGGGAGGGTTAGCCCCTACAATGAGCAGTTCTTC. The whole variable domain, remainder taken from reference TRBV7-2 and TRBJ2-1, is GAGVSQSPSNKVTEKGKDVELRCDPISGHTALYWYRQSLGQGLEFLIYFQGNSAPDKSGLPSDRFSAERTGGSVSTLTIQRTQQEDSAVYLCASSLDGGRVSPYNEQFFGPGTRLTVL.

This clonotype was seen many times. The chain carries TRBV19 and TRBJ1-6; possible D gene TRBD1, 5 bases. Trimming pared 3 bases from V and 11 bases from J, leaving 14 bases between. Germline values: CDR1 LNHDA, CDR2 SQIVND (reference sequence). This CDR3 spans 14 amino acids. The CDR3 reads CASSISQGEPPLHF. The CDR3 nucleotides are TGTGCCAGTAGTATTTCGCAGGGAGAGCCACCCCTCCACTTT.

The chain joins TRBV28 to TRBJ2-5, with D maybe TRBD1 (6 bases). This CDR3 is built from 16 residues. CDR1 is MDHEN and CDR2 is SYDVKM in the germline V gene. Trimming pared 11 bases from V and 5 bases from J, leaving 27 bases between. The CDR3: CAGGTGLGRPPETQYF. CDR3 DNA sequence: TGTGCCGGGGGCACGGGATTAGGCAGACCGCCCGAGACCCAGTACTTC.

This clonotype came up many times. The V and J genes are TRBV7-2 and TRBJ2-7; 9 bases align to TRBD1. V gave up 7 bases and J gave up 4 bases; unmatched junction bases: 8. Germline V lookup: CDR1 SGHTA, CDR2 FQGNSA. The CDR3 spans 14 residues. The CDR3 sequence: CASTWGTGSYEQYF. CDR3 DNA: TGTGCCAGCACCTGGGGGACAGGGAGTTACGAGCAGTACTTC. Supplemented by reference TRBV7-2 and TRBJ2-7, the full variable domain reads GAGVSQSPSNKVTEKGKDVELRCDPISGHTALYWYRQSLGQGLEFLIYFQGNSAPDKSGLPSDRFSAERTGGSVSTLTIQRTQQEDSAVYLCASTWGTGSYEQYFGPGTRLTVT.

Details on this clonotype: This sequence may be a read error, since a much larger clone differs from it by one base. The V gene is TRBV11-3, the J gene TRBJ2-1, with TRBD2 matching 8 bases. The germline V gene has CDR1 SGHNT and CDR2 YENEEA. This CDR3 contains 14 residues. In DNA form, the CDR3 reads TGTGCCAGCAGCCCGACTAGCGCCAGAGGTGAGCAGTCCTTC. It yields the protein CASSPTSARGEQSF. Complete variable domain (other parts from reference TRBV11-3 and TRBJ2-1): EAGVVQSPRYKIIEKKQPVAFWCNPISGHNTLYWYLQNLGQGPELLIRYENEEAVDDSQLPKDRFSAERLKGVDSTLKIQPAELGDSAVYLCASSPTSARGEQSFGPGTRLTVL.

As regards this clonotype: One base away lies a much larger clone, so this may be a sequencing read error. The chain links TRBV28 to TRBJ1-5, with D perhaps matching TRBD1 (6 bases). The CDR3 contains 15 residues. Germline V CDR1 and CDR2: MDHEN, SYDVKM. The CDR3 spells CASSLEGGFYQPQRF. CDR3 nucleotide sequence: TGTGCCAGCAGTTTGGAAGGGGGTTTCTATCAGCCCCAGCGTTTT.

In its sample, this clonotype was seen once. Since a much larger clone is just one base distant, this may be a read error. It is unclear where the CDR3 begins or ends on the DNA, so no DNA is shown, and the CDR3 is as TCRdb lists it. The chain couples TRBV27 to TRBJ1-3. Looked up from germline, CDR1 is MNHEY and CDR2 is SMNVEV (reference sequence). The CDR3 numbers 13 amino acids, ends counted. CDR3 residues: CASSPWGEGTIHF.

This clonotype has ten or more counts. The chain joins TRBV19 to TRBJ2-3; no definite D call. V was pared by 5 bases and J by 3 bases, with 12 bases between. Germline assignment: CDR1 LNHDA and CDR2 SQIVND (reference sequence). The CDR3 sequence is 14 residues long. CDR3 residues: CASSQEYETDTQYF. As DNA, the CDR3 is TGTGCCAGTAGTCAGGAGTACGAAACAGATACGCAGTATTTT.

This clonotype has only a few counts. The rearrangement uses TRBV6-1 and TRBJ2-5; TRBD1 aligns across 8 bases. The CDR3 totals 14 residues. The V and J ends lost 5 bases and 1 base, in that order; junction bases with no gene match: 3. Germline assignment: CDR1 MNHNS and CDR2 SASEGT. The CDR3 DNA reads as TGTGCCAGCAGTTTCGGACAGGGCCAAGAGACCCAGTACTTC. It translates to CASSFGQGQETQYF.

This clonotype has ten or more counts. The J gene is TRBJ1-6, the V gene TRBV2; 12 nucleotides line up with TRBD1. This CDR3 has 15 residues. Germline CDR1 reads SNHLY; CDR2 reads FYNNEI. The V and J ends lost 6 bases and 7 bases, in that order; junction bases with no gene match: 4. This CDR3 is CASRGQGAGNSPLHF. CDR3 bases: TGTGCCAGCAGGGGACAGGGGGCTGGCAATTCACCCCTCCACTTT.

This clonotype was seen many times. V is TRBV6-6 and J is TRBJ1-4; unclear D gene. V was cut by 0 bases and J by 4 bases, with 3 bases left in between. The CDR3 length is 13 residues. CDR1 MNHNY and CDR2 SVGAGI come from the germline V gene (reference sequence). CDR3 in amino acids: CASSYSSNEKLFF. As DNA, the CDR3 is TGTGCCAGCAGTTACTCAAGTAATGAAAAACTGTTTTTT.

Turning to this clonotype: A single base separates this from a much larger clone, so it may be a read error. The V and J genes are TRBV11-2 and TRBJ1-2; possible D gene TRBD1, 5 bases. CDR1 is SGHAT and CDR2 is FQNNGV in the germline V gene. With 6 bases removed from V and 4 bases from J, the gap between germline ends came to 15 bases. This CDR3 has 14 amino acids. CDR3 DNA: TGTGCCAGCAGTTTTAGACAGAACGTCTATGGCTACACCTTC. It translates to CASSFRQNVYGYTF.

In regard to this clonotype: Since a much larger clone is just one base distant, this may be a read error. The rearrangement joins TRBV6-6 to TRBJ2-5; D unresolved. Germline V CDR1 and CDR2: MNHNY, SVGAGI (reference sequence). The CDR3 is 16 amino acids. V was clipped by 3 bases and J by 4 bases, with 18 bases between them. CDR3: CASSYPRARVRETQYF. Written as DNA, the CDR3 is TGTGCCAGCAGTTATCCGCGAGCGAGAGTGAGAGAGACCCAGTACTTC.

This sequence joins TRBV5-4 and TRBJ2-7, with D possibly TRBD2 on 6 matching bases. The V gene lost 4 bases and the J gene lost 5 bases, with 13 bases spanning the gap. The germline CDR1 and CDR2 sequences are SGHNT and YYREEE (reference sequence). This CDR3 contains 13 residues. The CDR3: CASSPEGRHEQYF. Here the CDR3 DNA reads TGTGCCAGCAGCCCGGAGGGCCGCCACGAGCAGTACTTC.

A few counts support this clonotype. The junction departs from the called germline gene at one end, perhaps through a read error. The CDR3 nucleotides read TGTGCCAGCAGCTTAGTGGCAGACCAAGAGACCCGGTACTTC. Protein product: CASSLVADQETRYF. This chain uses TRBV7-9 with TRBJ2-5; D is uncertain. Germline lookup yields CDR1 SEHNR and CDR2 FQNEAQ (reference sequence). This CDR3 has 14 residues.

The sample holds many counts of this clonotype. The chain recombines TRBV3-1 with TRBJ2-7; D perhaps matches TRBD1 (6 bases). This CDR3 contains 13 residues. Looked up from germline, CDR1 is LGHDT and CDR2 is YNNKEL (reference sequence). The V gene lost 3 bases and the J gene lost 5 bases, with 11 bases spanning the gap. The CDR3 loop is CASSHGGWDEQYF. CDR3 coding DNA: TGTGCCAGCAGCCATGGGGGCTGGGACGAGCAGTACTTC.

This clonotype was detected a few times. The V gene is TRBV7-2, the J gene TRBJ2-2; 8 bases match TRBD2. With V trimmed by 3 bases and J by 4 bases, 4 bases remained unmatched. Germline values: CDR1 SGHTA, CDR2 FQGNSA. The CDR3 consists of 15 residues. CDR3 bases: TGTGCCAGCAGCTTGCTTAGCGGGGTCACCGGGGAGCTGTTTTTT. It specifies CASSLLSGVTGELFF.

About this clonotype: Since a much larger clone is just one base distant, this may be a read error. The chain couples TRBV11-2 to TRBJ2-7; 7 bases match TRBD1. V was pared by 10 bases and J by 0 bases, with 12 bases of the junction left unmatched. Germline CDR1 and CDR2: SGHAT and FQNNGV. CDR3 length: 15 residues. CDR3 in amino acids: CANSLGQESSYEQYF. The CDR3 DNA sequence: TGTGCCAACAGTTTAGGACAGGAGAGCTCCTACGAGCAGTACTTC.

This clonotype was observed at least ten times. V and J are TRBV5-6 and TRBJ2-1; 12 positions match TRBD2. Trimming removed 2 bases from V and 4 bases from J; junction bases left unmatched: 7. The CDR3 runs 17 residues. Per germline, CDR1 SGHDT and CDR2 YYEEEE. For the CDR3, the DNA is TGTGCCAGCAGCTTAACCAAACTAGCGGGAGGATACAATGAGCAGTTCTTC. This encodes CASSLTKLAGGYNEQFF.

At least ten counts were recorded for this clonotype. The chain uses TRBV6-1 and TRBJ1-6, with D perhaps TRBD1 (5 bases). CDR1 MNHNS and CDR2 SASEGT come from the germline V gene. With 8 bases removed from V and 6 bases from J, the gap between germline ends came to 14 bases. The CDR3 has 14 amino acids. CDR3 protein: CASLRDAGNSPLHF. The CDR3 region has the DNA TGTGCCAGCCTGAGGGACGCTGGTAATTCACCCCTCCACTTT.

This clonotype was found many times. The chain carries TRBV6-6 and TRBJ1-5; D unclear. Germline V gene sequence: CDR1 MNHNY, CDR2 SVGAGI (reference sequence). The CDR3 is 17 residues long. The V gene lost 2 bases and the J gene lost 3 bases, with 17 bases spanning the gap. For the CDR3, the DNA is TGTGCCAGCAGTTACAAGGAGCGACTCTCCCTCAATCAGCCCCAGCATTTT. Amino acids: CASSYKERLSLNQPQHF.